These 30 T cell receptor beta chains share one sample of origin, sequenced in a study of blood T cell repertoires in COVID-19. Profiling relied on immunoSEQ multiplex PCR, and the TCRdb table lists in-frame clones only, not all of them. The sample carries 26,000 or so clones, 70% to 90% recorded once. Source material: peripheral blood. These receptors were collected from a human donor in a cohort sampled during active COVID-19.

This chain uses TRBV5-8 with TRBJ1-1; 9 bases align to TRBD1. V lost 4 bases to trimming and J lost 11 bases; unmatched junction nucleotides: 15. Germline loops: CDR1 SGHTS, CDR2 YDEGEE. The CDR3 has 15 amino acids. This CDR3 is CASSIGTTGGLAAFF. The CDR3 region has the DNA TGTGCCAGCAGCATCGGGACCACAGGGGGCTTGGCCGCTTTCTTT.

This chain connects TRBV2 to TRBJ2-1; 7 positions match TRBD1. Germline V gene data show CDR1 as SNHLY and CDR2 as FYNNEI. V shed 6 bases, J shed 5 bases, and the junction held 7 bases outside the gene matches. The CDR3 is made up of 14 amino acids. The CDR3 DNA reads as TGTGCCAGCAGACCGGGACAGCCTAACAATGAGCAGTTCTTC. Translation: CASRPGQPNNEQFF.

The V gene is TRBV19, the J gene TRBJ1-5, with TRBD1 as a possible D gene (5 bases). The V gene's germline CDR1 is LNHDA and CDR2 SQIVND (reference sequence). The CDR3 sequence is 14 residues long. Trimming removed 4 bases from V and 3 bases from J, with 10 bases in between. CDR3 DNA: TGTGCCAGTAGTAGTTCAGGGTACAATCAGCCCCAGCATTTT. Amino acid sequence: CASSSSGYNQPQHF.

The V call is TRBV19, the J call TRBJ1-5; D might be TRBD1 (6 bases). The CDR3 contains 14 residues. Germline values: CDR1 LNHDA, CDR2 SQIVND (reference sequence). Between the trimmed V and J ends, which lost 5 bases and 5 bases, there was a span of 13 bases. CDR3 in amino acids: CASSQSGVDQPQHF. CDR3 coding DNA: TGTGCCAGTAGTCAGTCAGGGGTCGATCAGCCCCAGCATTTT.

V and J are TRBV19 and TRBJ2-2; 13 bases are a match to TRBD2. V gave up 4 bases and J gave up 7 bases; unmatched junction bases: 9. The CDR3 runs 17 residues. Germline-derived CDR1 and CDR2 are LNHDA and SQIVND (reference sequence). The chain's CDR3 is CASSTTGTSGVVGELFF. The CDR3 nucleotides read TGTGCCAGTAGTACTACCGGGACTAGCGGGGTAGTCGGGGAGCTGTTTTTT. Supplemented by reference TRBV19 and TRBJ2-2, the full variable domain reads DGGITQSPKYLFRKEGQNVTLSCEQNLNHDAMYWYRQDPGQGLRLIYYSQIVNDFQKGDIAEGYSVSREKKESFPLTVTSAQKNPTAFYLCASSTTGTSGVVGELFFGEGSRLTVL.

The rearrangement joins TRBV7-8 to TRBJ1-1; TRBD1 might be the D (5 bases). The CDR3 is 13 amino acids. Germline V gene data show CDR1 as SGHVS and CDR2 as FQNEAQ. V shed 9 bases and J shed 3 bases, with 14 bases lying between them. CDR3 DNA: TGTGCCAGTTCTCCCGGGGGTTACACTGAAGCTTTCTTT. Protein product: CASSPGGYTEAFF.

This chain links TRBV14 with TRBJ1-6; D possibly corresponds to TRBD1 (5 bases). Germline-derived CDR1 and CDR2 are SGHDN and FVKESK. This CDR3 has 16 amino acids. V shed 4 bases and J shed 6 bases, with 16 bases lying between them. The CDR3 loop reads CASSRLVLQGNSPLHF. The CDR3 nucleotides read TGTGCCAGCAGCCGACTCGTTCTCCAGGGTAATTCACCCCTCCACTTT.

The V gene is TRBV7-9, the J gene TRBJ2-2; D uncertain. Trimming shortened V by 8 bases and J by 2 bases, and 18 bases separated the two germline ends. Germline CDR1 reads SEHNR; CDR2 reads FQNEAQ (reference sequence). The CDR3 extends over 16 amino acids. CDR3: CASGRSSFPNTGELFF. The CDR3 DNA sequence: TGTGCCAGCGGTCGTTCGAGCTTTCCTAACACCGGGGAGCTGTTTTTT. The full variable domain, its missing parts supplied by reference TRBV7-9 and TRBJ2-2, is DTGVSQNPRHKITKRGQNVTFRCDPISEHNRLYWYRQTLGQGPEFLTYFQNEAQLEKSRLLSDRFSAERPKGSFSTLEIQRTEQGDSAMYLCASGRSSFPNTGELFFGEGSRLTVL.

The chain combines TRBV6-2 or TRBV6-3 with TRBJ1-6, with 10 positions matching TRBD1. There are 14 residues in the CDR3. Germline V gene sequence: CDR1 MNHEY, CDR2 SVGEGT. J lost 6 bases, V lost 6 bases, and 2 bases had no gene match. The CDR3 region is CASSWDRGNSPLHF. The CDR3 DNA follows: TGTGCCAGCAGCTGGGACAGGGGTAATTCACCCCTCCACTTT.

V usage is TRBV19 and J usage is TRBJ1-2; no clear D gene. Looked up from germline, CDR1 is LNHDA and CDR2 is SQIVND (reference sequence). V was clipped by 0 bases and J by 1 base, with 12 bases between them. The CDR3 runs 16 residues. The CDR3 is CASSIEGWTFNYGYTF. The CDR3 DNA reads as TGTGCCAGTAGTATAGAAGGGTGGACTTTTAACTATGGCTACACCTTC.

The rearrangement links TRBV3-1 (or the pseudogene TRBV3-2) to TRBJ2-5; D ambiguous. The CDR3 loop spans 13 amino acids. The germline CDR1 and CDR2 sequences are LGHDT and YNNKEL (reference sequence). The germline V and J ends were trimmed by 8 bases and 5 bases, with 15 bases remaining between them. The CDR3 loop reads CASQTGGRETQYF. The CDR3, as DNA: TGTGCCAGCCAAACTGGCGGTCGGGAGACCCAGTACTTC.

The CDR3 spells CASSLGQGAYNEQFF. The CDR3 coding sequence is TGTGCCAGCAGCTTAGGACAGGGGGCCTACAATGAGCAGTTCTTC. The chain combines TRBV11-3 with TRBJ2-1; 9 bases agree with TRBD1. The CDR3 covers 15 residues. Germline CDR1 and CDR2: SGHNT and YENEEA. The V gene end was trimmed by 1 base and the J gene end by 2 bases; junction bases not matched to a gene: 0.

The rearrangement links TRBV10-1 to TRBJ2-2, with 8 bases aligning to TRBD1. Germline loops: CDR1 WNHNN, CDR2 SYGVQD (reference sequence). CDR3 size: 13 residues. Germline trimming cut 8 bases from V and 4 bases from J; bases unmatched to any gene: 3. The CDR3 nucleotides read TGCGCCAGCGGACAGGGATTCACCGGGGAGCTGTTTTTT. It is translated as CASGQGFTGELFF.

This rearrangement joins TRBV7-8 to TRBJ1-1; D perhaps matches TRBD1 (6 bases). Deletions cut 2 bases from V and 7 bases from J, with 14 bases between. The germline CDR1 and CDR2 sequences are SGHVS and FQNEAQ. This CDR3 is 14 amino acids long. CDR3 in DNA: TGTGCCAGCAGCTTAAGGGCAGGGACATATGAAGCTTTCTTT. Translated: CASSLRAGTYEAFF.

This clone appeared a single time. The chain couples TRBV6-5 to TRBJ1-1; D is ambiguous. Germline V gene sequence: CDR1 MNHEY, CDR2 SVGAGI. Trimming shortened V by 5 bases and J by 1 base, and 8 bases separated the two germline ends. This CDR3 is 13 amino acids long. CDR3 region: CASSPDWNTEAFF. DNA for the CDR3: TGTGCCAGCAGTCCCGACTGGAACACTGAAGCTTTCTTT.

In DNA, the CDR3 is TGCAGTGCTAGTCAGGGCCTCCGAGAGACCCAGTACTTC. This sequence encodes CSASQGLRETQYF. The chain uses TRBV20-1 and TRBJ2-5; possibly TRBD1 for D (5 bases). The V end was cut by 3 bases, the J end by 4 bases, with 12 bases between. Germline V CDR1 and CDR2: DFQATT, SNEGSKA (reference sequence). CDR3 length: 13 residues.

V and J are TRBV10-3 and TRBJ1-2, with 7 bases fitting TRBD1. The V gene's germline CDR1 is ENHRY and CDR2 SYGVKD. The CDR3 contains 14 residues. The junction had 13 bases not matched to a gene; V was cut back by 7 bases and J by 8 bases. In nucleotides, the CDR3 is TGTGCCATCAAGGCCGGACAGGCCAGGGAAGGCTACACCTTC. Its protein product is CAIKAGQAREGYTF.

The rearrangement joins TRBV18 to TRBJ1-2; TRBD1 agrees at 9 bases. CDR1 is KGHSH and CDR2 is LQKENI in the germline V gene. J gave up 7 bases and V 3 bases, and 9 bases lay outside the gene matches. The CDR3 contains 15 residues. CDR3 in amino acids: CASSPATGTGSGYTF. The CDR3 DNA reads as TGTGCCAGCTCACCGGCAACCGGGACAGGGTCTGGCTACACCTTC.

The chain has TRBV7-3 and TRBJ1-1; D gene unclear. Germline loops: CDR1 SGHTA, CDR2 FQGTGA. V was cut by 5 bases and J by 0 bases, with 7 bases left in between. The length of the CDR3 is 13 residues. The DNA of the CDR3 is TGTGCCAGCAGCGCACAGCTGAACACTGAAGCTTTCTTT. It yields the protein CASSAQLNTEAFF.

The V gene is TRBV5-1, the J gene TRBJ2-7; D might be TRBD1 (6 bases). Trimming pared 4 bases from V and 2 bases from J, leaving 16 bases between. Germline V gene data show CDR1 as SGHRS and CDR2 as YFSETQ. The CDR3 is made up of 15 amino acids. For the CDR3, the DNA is TGCGCCAGCAGCGTAGGACAGCGAACCACCTACGAGCAGTACTTC. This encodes CASSVGQRTTYEQYF.

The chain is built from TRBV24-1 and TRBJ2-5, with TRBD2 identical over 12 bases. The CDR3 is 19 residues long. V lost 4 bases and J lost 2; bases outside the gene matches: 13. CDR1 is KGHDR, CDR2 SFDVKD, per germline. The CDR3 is CATSEPTSGGHNEQETQYF. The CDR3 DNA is TGTGCCACCAGTGAACCAACTAGCGGGGGGCACAACGAACAAGAGACCCAGTACTTC.

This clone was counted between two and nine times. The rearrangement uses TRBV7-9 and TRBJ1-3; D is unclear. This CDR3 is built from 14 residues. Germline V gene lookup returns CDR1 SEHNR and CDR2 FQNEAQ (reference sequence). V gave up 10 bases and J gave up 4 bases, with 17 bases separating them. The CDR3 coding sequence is TGTGCCACCCCGCGAGAATCCGCCGGAAACACCATATATTTT. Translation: CATPRESAGNTIYF.

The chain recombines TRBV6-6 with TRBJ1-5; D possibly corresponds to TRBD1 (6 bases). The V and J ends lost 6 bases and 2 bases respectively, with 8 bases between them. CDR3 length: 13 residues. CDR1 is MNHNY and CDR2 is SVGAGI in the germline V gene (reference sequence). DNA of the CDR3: TGTGCCAGCAGCTCAGGGGGCAATCAGCCCCAGCATTTT. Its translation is CASSSGGNQPQHF.

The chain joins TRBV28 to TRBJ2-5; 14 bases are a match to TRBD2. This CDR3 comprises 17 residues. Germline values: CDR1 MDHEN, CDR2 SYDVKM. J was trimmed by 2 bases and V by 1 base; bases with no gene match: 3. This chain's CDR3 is CASSLYGLAGGQETQYF. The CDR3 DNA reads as TGTGCCAGCAGTTTATACGGACTAGCGGGGGGACAAGAGACCCAGTACTTC.

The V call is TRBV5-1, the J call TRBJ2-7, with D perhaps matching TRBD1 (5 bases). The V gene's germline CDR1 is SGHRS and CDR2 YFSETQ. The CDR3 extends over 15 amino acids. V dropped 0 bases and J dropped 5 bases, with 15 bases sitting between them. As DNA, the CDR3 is TGCGCCAGCAGCTTGGGGCAGTTGCAGGGAAACGAGCAGTACTTC. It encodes CASSLGQLQGNEQYF.

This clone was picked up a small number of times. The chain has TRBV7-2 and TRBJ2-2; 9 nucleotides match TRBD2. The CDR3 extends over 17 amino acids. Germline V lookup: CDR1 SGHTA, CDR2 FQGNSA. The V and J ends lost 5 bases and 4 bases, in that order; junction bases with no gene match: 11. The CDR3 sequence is CASSPAGGTVLTGELFF. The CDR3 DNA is TGTGCCAGCAGCCCGGCGGGGGGGACAGTTCTCACCGGGGAGCTGTTTTTT.

This CDR3 reads CASSLTTGEGITEAFF. The CDR3 bases are TGTGCCAGCAGCTTGACGACAGGGGAAGGGATCACTGAAGCTTTCTTT. V and J are TRBV11-2 and TRBJ1-1, with 8 bases identical to TRBD1. The CDR3 extends over 16 amino acids. V dropped 3 bases and J dropped 4; count of bases not matched to a gene: 10. CDR1 and CDR2 (germline): SGHAT, FQNNGV.

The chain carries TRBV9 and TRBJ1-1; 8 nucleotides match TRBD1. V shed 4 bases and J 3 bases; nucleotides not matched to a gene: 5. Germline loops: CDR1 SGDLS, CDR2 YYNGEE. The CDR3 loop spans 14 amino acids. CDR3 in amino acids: CASSPGTGYTEAFF. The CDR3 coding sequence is TGTGCCAGCAGCCCCGGGACAGGATACACTGAAGCTTTCTTT.

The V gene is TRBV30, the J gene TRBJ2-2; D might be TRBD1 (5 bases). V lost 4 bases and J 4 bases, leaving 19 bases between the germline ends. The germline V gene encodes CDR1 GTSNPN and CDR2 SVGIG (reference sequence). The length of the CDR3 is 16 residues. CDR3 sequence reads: CAWNNVGAPGTGELFF. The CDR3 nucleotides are TGTGCCTGGAACAACGTAGGGGCTCCGGGCACCGGGGAGCTGTTTTTT.

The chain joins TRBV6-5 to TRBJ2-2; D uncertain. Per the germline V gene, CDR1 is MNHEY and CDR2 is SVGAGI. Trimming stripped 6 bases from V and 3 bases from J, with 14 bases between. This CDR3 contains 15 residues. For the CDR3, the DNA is TGTGCCAGCAGCCCGCGAGGCTGGGACACCGGGGAGCTGTTTTTT. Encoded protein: CASSPRGWDTGELFF.